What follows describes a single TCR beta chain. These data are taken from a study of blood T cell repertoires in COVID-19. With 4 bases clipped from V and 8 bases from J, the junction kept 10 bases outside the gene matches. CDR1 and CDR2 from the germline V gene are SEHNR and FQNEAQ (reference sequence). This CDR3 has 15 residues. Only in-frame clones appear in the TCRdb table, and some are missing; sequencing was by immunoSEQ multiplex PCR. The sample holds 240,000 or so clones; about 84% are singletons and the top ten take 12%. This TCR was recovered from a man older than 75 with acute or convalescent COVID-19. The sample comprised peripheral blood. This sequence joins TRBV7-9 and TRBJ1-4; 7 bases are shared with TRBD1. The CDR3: CASSSLTGTMEKLFF. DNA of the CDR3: TGTGCCAGCAGCTCACTGACAGGGACCATGGAAAAACTGTTTTTT. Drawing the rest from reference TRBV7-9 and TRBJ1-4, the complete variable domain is DTGVSQNPRHKITKRGQNVTFRCDPISEHNRLYWYRQTLGQGPEFLTYFQNEAQLEKSRLLSDRFSAERPKGSFSTLEIQRTEQGDSAMYLCASSSLTGTMEKLFFGSGTQLSVL.